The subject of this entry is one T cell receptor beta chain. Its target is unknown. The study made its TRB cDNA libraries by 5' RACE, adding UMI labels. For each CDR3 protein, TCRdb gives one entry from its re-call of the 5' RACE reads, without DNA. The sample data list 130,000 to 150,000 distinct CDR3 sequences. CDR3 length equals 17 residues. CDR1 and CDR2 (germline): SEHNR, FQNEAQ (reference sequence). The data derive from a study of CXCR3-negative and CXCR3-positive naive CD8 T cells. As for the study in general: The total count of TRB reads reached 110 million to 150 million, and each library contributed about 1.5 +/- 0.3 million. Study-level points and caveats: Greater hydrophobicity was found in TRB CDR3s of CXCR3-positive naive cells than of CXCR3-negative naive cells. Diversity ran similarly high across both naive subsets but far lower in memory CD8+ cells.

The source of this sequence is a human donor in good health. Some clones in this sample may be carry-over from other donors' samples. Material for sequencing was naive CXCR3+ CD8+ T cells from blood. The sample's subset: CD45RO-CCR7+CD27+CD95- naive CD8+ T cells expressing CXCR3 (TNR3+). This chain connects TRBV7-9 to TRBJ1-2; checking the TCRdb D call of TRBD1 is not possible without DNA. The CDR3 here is CASRPLARGLFNYGYTF.